These 24 T cell receptor beta chains share one sample of origin, sequenced in a study of cytomegalovirus exposure and HLA in healthy donors. Both 60 Vbeta primers and 13 Jbeta primers went into the PCR. Clones were read by immunoSEQ multiplex PCR, and TCRdb kept only the in-frame ones, dropping some. The sample lists 150,000 to 200,000 clones; about 86% were seen once. The source material was PBMCs. The receptors originated from a woman aged 30 to 39 in good health and CMV-seronegative.

The rearrangement joins TRBV28 to TRBJ1-2, with TRBD1 matching 7 bases. Germline CDR1 is MDHEN and CDR2 is SYDVKM. The CDR3 sequence is 13 residues long. With 2 bases clipped from V and 3 bases from J, the junction kept 0 bases outside the gene matches. The chain's CDR3 is CASSLGTDYGYTF. CDR3 DNA: TGTGCCAGCAGTTTAGGGACAGACTATGGCTACACCTTC.

The chain couples TRBV19 to TRBJ1-2, with D possibly TRBD1 on 6 matching bases. The CDR3 runs to 13 residues. Germline V gene sequence: CDR1 LNHDA, CDR2 SQIVND (reference sequence). V lost 5 bases and J lost 4, with 11 bases in between. The DNA of the CDR3 is TGTGCCAGTAGTGCCGGGACAAGCTATGGCTACACCTTC. It specifies CASSAGTSYGYTF.

DNA for the CDR3: TGTGCCAGCAGCTTGACAGGGGGCAACGAGCAGTACTTC. The encoded protein is CASSLTGGNEQYF. This chain links TRBV7-3 with TRBJ2-7; TRBD1 matches at 10 bases. The CDR3 length is 13 residues. Looked up from germline, CDR1 is SGHTA and CDR2 is FQGTGA. V lost 3 bases, J lost 5 bases, and 1 base stayed unmatched.

The chain has TRBV28 and TRBJ2-1, with 10 bases matching TRBD1. The CDR3 consists of 16 residues. The junction had 14 bases not matched to a gene; V was cut back by 7 bases and J by 8 bases. CDR1 and CDR2 from the germline V gene are MDHEN and SYDVKM. The CDR3 DNA sequence: TGTGCCAGCAAAACCGCCGGGACAGGGGCCCTCCATGAGCAGTTCTTC. Protein sequence: CASKTAGTGALHEQFF.

The V and J genes are TRBV6-6 and TRBJ1-5; maybe TRBD1 (6 bases). Trimming took 5 bases from V and 4 from J, leaving 9 bases between them. Germline loops: CDR1 MNHNY, CDR2 SVGAGI (reference sequence). The CDR3 covers 13 residues. This CDR3 is CASSLTGNQPQHF. The CDR3 DNA sequence: TGTGCCAGCAGTCTAACAGGGAATCAGCCCCAGCATTTT.

This clone was detected a few times. The chain joins TRBV6-5 to TRBJ2-1, with D uncertain. V shed 5 bases and J shed 0 bases, with 11 bases lying between them. The V gene's germline CDR1 is MNHEY and CDR2 SVGAGI. The CDR3 contains 15 residues. CDR3 residues: CASSTDRSSYNEQFF. The CDR3 DNA is TGTGCCAGCAGTACCGACCGGAGCTCCTACAATGAGCAGTTCTTC.

This clone was detected a few times. In nucleotides, the CDR3 is TGTGCCAGCAGCGCAGGACTAGCTCAAACCGGGGAGCTGTTTTTT. Protein product: CASSAGLAQTGELFF. This chain joins TRBV9 and TRBJ2-2; 8 bases are shared with TRBD2. The CDR3 runs 15 residues. Germline lookup yields CDR1 SGDLS and CDR2 YYNGEE. Germline trimming cut 3 bases from V and 5 bases from J; bases unmatched to any gene: 6.

V usage is TRBV7-2 and J usage is TRBJ1-3, with D possibly being TRBD1 (5 bases). The germline gives CDR1 SGHTA, CDR2 FQGNSA. Between the trimmed V and J ends, which lost 5 bases and 3 bases, there was a span of 17 bases. The CDR3 has 16 amino acids. In DNA, the CDR3 is TGTGCCAGCAGCGTCCGCTCGACAGCCTATGGAAACACCATATATTTT. Its translation is CASSVRSTAYGNTIYF.

The sample holds a few counts of this clone. This chain links TRBV28 with TRBJ2-5, with 9 bases matching TRBD1. Germline values: CDR1 MDHEN, CDR2 SYDVKM. The CDR3 loop spans 13 amino acids. Trimming removed 6 bases from V and 3 bases from J; junction bases left unmatched: 2. The CDR3 region has the DNA TGTGCCAGCAGAGGACAGGGGAAAGAGACCCAGTACTTC. Its protein product is CASRGQGKETQYF.

The chain has TRBV19 and TRBJ1-6; D might be TRBD1 (6 bases). CDR3 length: 14 residues. Germline V CDR1 and CDR2: LNHDA, SQIVND (reference sequence). V lost 3 bases and J lost 7, with 10 bases in between. CDR3: CASSIGTTNSPLHF. CDR3 coding DNA: TGTGCCAGTAGTATCGGGACAACGAATTCACCCCTCCACTTT.

On this clone itself: One end of the junction fails to match germline, which may point to a read error. The chain joins TRBV7-9 to TRBJ2-2; D uncertain. The CDR3 is 13 amino acids. Germline-derived CDR1 and CDR2 are SEHNR and FQNEAQ (reference sequence). CDR3: CSSYYQEVGELFF. CDR3 nucleotide sequence: TGTTCCAGCTACTACCAAGAGGTCGGGGAGCTGTTTTTT.

J is TRBJ2-1 and V is TRBV19; 7 bases line up with TRBD2. The J segment lost 7 bases and the V segment lost 5 bases, leaving 11 bases of the junction unmatched. CDR1 is LNHDA and CDR2 is SQIVND in the germline V gene (reference sequence). CDR3 length equals 15 residues. The CDR3 protein is CASSLTGGPGNEQFF. As DNA, the CDR3 is TGTGCCAGTAGTCTTACGGGAGGCCCGGGGAATGAGCAGTTCTTC.

This chain joins TRBV5-1 and TRBJ1-1; D call uncertain. This CDR3 comprises 13 residues. V gave up 3 bases and J gave up 5 bases, with 11 bases separating them. From germline, CDR1 is SGHRS and CDR2 YFSETQ. The CDR3 here is CASSSLGSTEAFF. The CDR3 DNA reads TGCGCCAGCAGCTCGTTGGGGAGTACTGAAGCTTTCTTT.

Only a few counts were recorded for this clone. This sequence joins TRBV9 and TRBJ2-7; 10 bases are shared with TRBD1. The CDR3 loop spans 14 amino acids. J gave up 6 bases and V 3 bases, and 6 bases lay outside the gene matches. Germline V gene data show CDR1 as SGDLS and CDR2 as YYNGEE. The CDR3 DNA follows: TGTGCCAGCAGCGCCCCGACAGGGGGCGGCGAGCAGTACTTC. Residues: CASSAPTGGGEQYF.

The chain combines TRBV5-1 with TRBJ2-3; maybe TRBD2 (6 bases). V lost 4 bases to trimming and J lost 4 bases, with 13 bases between them. Germline V lookup: CDR1 SGHRS, CDR2 YFSETQ. The CDR3 totals 14 residues. The CDR3 coding sequence is TGCGCCAGCAGCGGCGGGGTATCTGCAGATACGCAGTATTTT. Translating gives CASSGGVSADTQYF.

V and J are TRBV7-9 and TRBJ1-3, with unresolved D. V dropped 7 bases and J dropped 2 bases, with 12 bases sitting between them. This CDR3 spans 14 amino acids. Germline lookup yields CDR1 SEHNR and CDR2 FQNEAQ (reference sequence). The CDR3 spells CASIPGRTGNTIYF. CDR3 in DNA: TGTGCCAGCATCCCGGGTCGCACTGGAAACACCATATATTTT. Together with reference TRBV7-9 and TRBJ1-3, the CDR3 gives the full variable domain: DTGVSQNPRHKITKRGQNVTFRCDPISEHNRLYWYRQTLGQGPEFLTYFQNEAQLEKSRLLSDRFSAERPKGSFSTLEIQRTEQGDSAMYLCASIPGRTGNTIYFGEGSWLTVV.

V and J are TRBV7-9 and TRBJ2-3, with 7 bases lining up with TRBD2. Germline V gene lookup returns CDR1 SEHNR and CDR2 FQNEAQ (reference sequence). Unmatched junction bases numbered 2, after V lost 5 bases and J lost 0 bases. The CDR3 is 14 residues long. CDR3 DNA sequence: TGTGCCAGCAGCCAAGCGGGAAGCACAGATACGCAGTATTTT. This gives the protein CASSQAGSTDTQYF.

The rearrangement joins TRBV7-2 to TRBJ2-7; the match to TRBD2 covers 7 bases. Per germline, CDR1 SGHTA and CDR2 FQGNSA. The CDR3 loop spans 16 amino acids. J gave up 2 bases and V 1 base, and 8 bases lay outside the gene matches. This chain's CDR3 is CASSLDAGVAAYEQYF. The CDR3 DNA is TGTGCCAGCAGCTTAGATGCGGGGGTCGCAGCCTACGAGCAGTACTTC.

This clone showed up just a few times. The chain recombines TRBV19 with TRBJ2-1; 9 bases are shared with TRBD1. The CDR3 loop spans 16 amino acids. The junction had 11 bases not matched to a gene; V was cut back by 3 bases and J by 8 bases. Germline values: CDR1 LNHDA, CDR2 SQIVND (reference sequence). The CDR3 DNA reads as TGTGCCAGTAGTATCCCCTTGGGACAGGGAAACGATGAGCAGTTCTTC. Protein: CASSIPLGQGNDEQFF. Based on the CDR3 plus reference TRBV19 and TRBJ2-1, the full variable domain is DGGITQSPKYLFRKEGQNVTLSCEQNLNHDAMYWYRQDPGQGLRLIYYSQIVNDFQKGDIAEGYSVSREKKESFPLTVTSAQKNPTAFYLCASSIPLGQGNDEQFFGPGTRLTVL.

The chain has TRBV9 and TRBJ1-1; weak D call: TRBD1 (6 bases). Germline V gene lookup returns CDR1 SGDLS and CDR2 YYNGEE. Trimming shortened V by 3 bases and J by 6 bases, and 9 bases separated the two germline ends. The CDR3 has 12 residues. The CDR3 region is CASSAQGAEAFF. CDR3 nucleotide sequence: TGTGCCAGCAGCGCACAGGGAGCTGAAGCTTTCTTT. Supplemented by reference TRBV9 and TRBJ1-1, the full variable domain reads DSGVTQTPKHLITATGQRVTLRCSPRSGDLSVYWYQQSLDQGLQFLIQYYNGEERAKGNILERFSAQQFPDLHSELNLSSLELGDSALYFCASSAQGAEAFFGQGTRLTVV.

J is TRBJ1-5 and V is TRBV2; TRBD1 aligns across 7 bases. There are 13 residues in the CDR3. Germline trimming cut 6 bases from V and 2 bases from J; bases unmatched to any gene: 1. CDR1 and CDR2 (germline): SNHLY, FYNNEI. CDR3: CASRGTGNQPQHF. In nucleotides, the CDR3 is TGTGCCAGCAGGGGGACAGGCAATCAGCCCCAGCATTTT. The entire variable domain, with the rest obtained from reference TRBV2 and TRBJ1-5, is as follows: EPEVTQTPSHQVTQMGQEVILRCVPISNHLYFYWYRQILGQKVEFLVSFYNNEISEKSEIFDDQFSVERPDGSNFTLKIRSTKLEDSAMYFCASRGTGNQPQHFGDGTRLSIL.

The CDR3 bases are TGTGCCAGCAGCCGAGGGGAGGCGGGATCCTACGAGCAGTACTTC. Its translation is CASSRGEAGSYEQYF. This chain links TRBV5-5 with TRBJ2-7, with D perhaps TRBD2 (6 bases). The germline CDR1 and CDR2 sequences are SGHKS and YYEKEE (reference sequence). The CDR3 runs 15 residues. V was trimmed by 4 bases and J by 1 base, leaving 15 bases between them.

V gene TRBV19 combines with J gene TRBJ2-2, with 9 bases matching TRBD2. The CDR3 consists of 17 residues. Per germline, CDR1 LNHDA and CDR2 SQIVND (reference sequence). The V and J ends lost 2 bases and 5 bases, in that order; junction bases with no gene match: 9. In DNA form, the CDR3 reads TGTGCCAGTAGTATACGTAGCGGGGGATTTGAGACCGGGGAGCTGTTTTTT. Amino acids: CASSIRSGGFETGELFF. Full variable domain (remainder filled in from reference TRBV19 and TRBJ2-2): DGGITQSPKYLFRKEGQNVTLSCEQNLNHDAMYWYRQDPGQGLRLIYYSQIVNDFQKGDIAEGYSVSREKKESFPLTVTSAQKNPTAFYLCASSIRSGGFETGELFFGEGSRLTVL.

J is TRBJ2-2 and V is TRBV10-1, with D maybe TRBD2 (5 bases). V lost 0 bases and J lost 2, with 7 bases in between. Germline values: CDR1 WNHNN, CDR2 SYGVQD (reference sequence). CDR3 length equals 15 residues. The CDR3 DNA reads as TGCGCCAGCAGTGAGTCCGGGGATAACACCGGGGAGCTGTTTTTT. As protein: CASSESGDNTGELFF.